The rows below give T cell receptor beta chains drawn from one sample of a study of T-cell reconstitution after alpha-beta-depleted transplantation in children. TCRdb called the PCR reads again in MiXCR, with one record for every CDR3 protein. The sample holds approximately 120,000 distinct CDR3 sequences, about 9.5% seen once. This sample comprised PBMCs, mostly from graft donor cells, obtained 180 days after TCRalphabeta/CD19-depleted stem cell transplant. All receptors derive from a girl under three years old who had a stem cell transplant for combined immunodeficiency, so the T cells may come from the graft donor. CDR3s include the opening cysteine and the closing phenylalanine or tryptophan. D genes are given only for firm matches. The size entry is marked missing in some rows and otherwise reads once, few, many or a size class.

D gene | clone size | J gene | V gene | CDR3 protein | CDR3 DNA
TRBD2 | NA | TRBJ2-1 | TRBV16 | CASHMTSGLEGNEQFF | TGTGCCAGCCACATGACTAGCGGGTTAGAAGGCAATGAGCAGTTCTTC
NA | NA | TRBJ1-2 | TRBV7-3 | CASSSDGLKGYTF | TGTGCCAGCAGCTCCGACGGTCTAAAGGGCTACACCTTC
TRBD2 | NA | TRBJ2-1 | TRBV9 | CASSVDLAGQISYNEQFF | TGTGCCAGCAGCGTAGACCTAGCGGGACAAATCTCCTACAATGAGCAGTTCTTC
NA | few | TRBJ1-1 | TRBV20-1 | CSARPPWKMGTRNTEAFF | TGCAGTGCTAGACCTCCTTGGAAGATGGGGACAAGGAACACTGAAGCTTTCTTT
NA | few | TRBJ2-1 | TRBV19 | CASNQGYGANEQFF | TGTGCCAGTAATCAGGGCTATGGGGCCAATGAGCAGTTCTTC
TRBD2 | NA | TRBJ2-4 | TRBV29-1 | CSVEELAGGDIQYF | TGCAGCGTTGAAGAGCTAGCGGGAGGTGACATTCAGTACTTC
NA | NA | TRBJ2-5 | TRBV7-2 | CASSPEAAEETQYF | TGTGCCAGCAGCCCAGAGGCAGCTGAAGAGACCCAGTACTTC
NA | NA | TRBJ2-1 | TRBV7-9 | CASSRPDSGVYNDQFF | TGTGCCAGCAGTCGCCCCGACTCGGGTGTGTACAATGACCAGTTCTTC
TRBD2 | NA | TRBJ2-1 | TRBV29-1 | CSVESEMTSGSFRNEQFF | TGCAGCGTTGAAAGCGAGATGACTAGCGGGAGTTTCCGCAATGAGCAGTTCTTC
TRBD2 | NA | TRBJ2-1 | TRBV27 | CASSLPSLLAGDNEQFF | TGTGCCAGCAGTTTACCCTCTCTACTAGCGGGCGACAATGAGCAGTTCTTC
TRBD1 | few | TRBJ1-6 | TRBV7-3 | CASSQRGGQIHLDNSPLHF | TGTGCCAGCAGCCAACGGGGGGGACAGATCCACCTTGATAATTCACCCCTCCACTTT
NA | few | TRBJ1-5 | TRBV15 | CATSRDGGRDQPQHF | TGTGCCACCAGCAGAGATGGGGGCAGGGACCAGCCCCAGCATTTT
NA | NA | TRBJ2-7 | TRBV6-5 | CASSYKGDSYEQYF | TGTGCCAGCAGTTATAAAGGGGACTCCTACGAGCAGTACTTC
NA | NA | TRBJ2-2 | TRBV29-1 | CSVGGLYTGELFF | TGCAGCGTTGGGGGACTGTACACCGGGGAGCTGTTTTTT
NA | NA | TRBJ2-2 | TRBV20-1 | CSARSAGELFF | TGCAGTGCTAGGTCTGCCGGGGAGCTGTTTTTT
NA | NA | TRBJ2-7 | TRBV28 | CASSPAPQGEQYF | TGTGCCAGCAGCCCTGCCCCACAGGGCGAGCAGTACTTC
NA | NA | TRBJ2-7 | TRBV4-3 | CASSQVVGRINEQYF | TGCGCCAGCAGCCAAGTGGTAGGCCGTATAAACGAGCAGTACTTC
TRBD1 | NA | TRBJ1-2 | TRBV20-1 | CSALFGTVGYTF | TGCAGTGCTCTTTTTGGGACAGTTGGCTACACCTTC
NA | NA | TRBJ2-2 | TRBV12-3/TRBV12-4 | CASSLAVGAARELFF | TGTGCCAGCAGTTTAGCGGTAGGGGCTGCCAGGGAGCTGTTTTTT
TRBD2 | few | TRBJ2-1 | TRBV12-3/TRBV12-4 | CASSLRASGRTGNEQFF | TGTGCCAGCAGCCTTAGGGCCAGCGGGAGGACGGGAAATGAGCAGTTCTTC
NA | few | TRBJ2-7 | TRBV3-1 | CASSQDNSFYEQYF | TGTGCCAGCAGCCAAGATAACAGCTTCTACGAGCAGTACTTC
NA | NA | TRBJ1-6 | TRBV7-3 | CASSLGRSYNSPLHF | TGTGCCAGCAGCTTAGGCCGCAGCTATAATTCACCCCTCCACTTT
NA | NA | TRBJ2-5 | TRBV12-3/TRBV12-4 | CASSQGLFQETQYF | TGTGCCAGCAGTCAGGGACTCTTCCAAGAGACCCAGTACTTC
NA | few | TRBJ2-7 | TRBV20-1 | CSARAGPYYEQYF | TGCAGTGCTAGGGCGGGACCCTACTACGAGCAGTACTTC
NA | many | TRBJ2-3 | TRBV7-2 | CASSLVWGAGTDTQYF | TGTGCCAGCAGTCTAGTATGGGGGGCAGGCACAGATACGCAGTATTTT
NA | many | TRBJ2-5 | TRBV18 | CASSPAGQETQYF | TGTGCCAGCTCACCGGCGGGGCAAGAGACCCAGTACTTC
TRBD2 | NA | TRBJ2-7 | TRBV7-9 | CASSLSGTSGHYEQYF | TGTGCCAGCAGCTTATCCGGGACTAGCGGTCACTACGAGCAGTACTTC
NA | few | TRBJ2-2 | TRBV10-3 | CAISESRWQQNTGELFF | TGTGCCATCAGTGAGTCGCGTTGGCAACAGAACACCGGGGAGCTGTTTTTT
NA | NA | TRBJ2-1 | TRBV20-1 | CSARGQINEQFF | TGCAGTGCTAGAGGACAGATCAATGAGCAGTTCTTC
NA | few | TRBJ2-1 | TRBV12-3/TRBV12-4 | CASSLAHQLAYNEQFF | TGTGCCAGCAGTTTAGCGCACCAGCTAGCATACAATGAGCAGTTCTTC
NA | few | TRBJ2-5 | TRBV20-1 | CSVLRGQETQYF | TGCAGTGTCCTACGGGGACAAGAGACCCAGTACTTC
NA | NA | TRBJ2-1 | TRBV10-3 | CAISAAGEDYNEQFF | TGTGCCATCAGTGCAGCGGGCGAAGACTACAATGAGCAGTTCTTC